The T cell receptor (beta chain) under discussion was sequenced for a study of cytomegalovirus exposure and HLA in healthy donors. Study as a whole: Unique TCRs from HLA-typed donors, 85 million to 100 million of them, were held in an early data release.

The germline CDR1 and CDR2 sequences are GTSNPN and SVGIG (reference sequence). The CDR3 runs 15 residues. V gave up 0 bases and J gave up 2 bases, with 12 bases separating them. Note on this clone: The antigen remains unidentified.

The PCR ran on 60 Vbeta and 13 Jbeta primers. The table came from immunoSEQ multiplex PCR; TCRdb's copy has only in-frame clones and leaves some out. This table has 100,000 or so clones, around 80% appearing once. Study-wide points: In a later analysis, 15,000 to 20,000 TCR beta sequences were associated with HLA alleles at 0.05 false discovery rate. Some public TCRs appeared in many individuals, while most sequences were rare. V- and J-gene trimming in TCR beta was tied to a missense DCLRE1C variant by an analysis performed later.

Sequencing was performed on PBMCs. The chain carries TRBV30 and TRBJ2-3, with TRBD2 as a possible D gene (5 bases). The clonotype originates from a female donor in good health and CMV-seronegative. The CDR3 DNA is TGTGCCTGGAGTGTACCGGGGTTACCCACAGATACGCAGTATTTT. This translates into CAWSVPGLPTDTQYF.